This T cell receptor beta chain was retrieved from a study of T cell repertoires in cytomegalovirus infection (dated by TCRdb to between 2018 and 2021). About the study as a whole: The peptide stimulations were aimed at well-studied HLA-B-restricted epitopes as well as recently identified HLA-C-restricted CMV epitopes, whose presentation resists viral immunomodulation. Donor HLA type was relevant to the analysis, as public TCR beta signatures indicated carriage of CMV infection together with the matching HLA type. The paper's findings and limits, for the study overall: In both this cohort and an independent cohort of 352 donors, the cumulative frequency of public TCR beta family members distinguished carriers of CMV infection plus the relevant HLA type. The ex vivo response was dominated by HLA-C-restricted CMV-specific TCR beta clonotypes, which also provided the single most frequent clonotype in two of eight donors.

Many counts were recorded for this clonotype. Its antigen is still unknown. The input lacks base qualities; no much larger clone sits a single base away. The sample's treatment or condition label, in plain terms: in vitro stimulation with specific CMV peptide epitopes to enrich CMV-specific T cells. According to the germline V gene, CDR1 reads SGHTA and CDR2 reads FQGNSA. From its cysteine to its valine, the CDR3 spans 14 amino acids. Only the CDR3 region is kept as DNA, spanning 42 bases read in frame from base 1. Trimming takes 1 base from V and 0 bases from J, and the germline ends sit 7 bases apart. This sample was sequenced with an Illumina HiSeq 1500. Clones were called with MiXCR by TCRdb after fastp trimmed the public reads at Q25, and only in-frame beta chains were retained. For every CDR3 protein sequence, its rows merge into one entry that carries the most common genes and DNA. This sample holds fewer than 900,000 distinct CDR3 sequences; almost 30% were observed only once. Clones ranked in the top ten supply around 13% of the sample.

The sequencing used cultured CD8+ T cells from PBMCs, collected from culture after CMV antigen stimulation. The chain couples TRBV7-2 to TRBJ2-7, with the D segment identity uncertain. The TCR comes from a human donor in good health (CMV status not recorded). Some clones in this sample may be carry-over from other donors' samples. The CDR3 is CASSLGAASYEQYV. The nucleotides are TGTGCCAGCAGCTTAGGGGCAGCCTCCTACGAGCAGTACGTC.